A single sample is the source of the 30 T cell receptor beta chains below, sequenced in a study of T-cell memory formation after mild COVID-19. MiXCR, run by TCRdb on the 5' RACE reads, gives a single entry per CDR3 protein. This sample carries about 440,000 distinct CDR3 sequences, roughly 20% of them seen once, and the ten largest clones take about 8.1%. The sample taken for sequencing was PBMCs or a T cell subset sorted from them (not recorded which). These receptors were collected from an adult woman who had mild COVID-19 (a few samples of this study predate the infection). Cell type and time point are not known.

This clonotype has just a few counts. The V call is TRBV30, the J call TRBJ2-3, with D perhaps matching TRBD1 (7 bases). CDR1 is GTSNPN and CDR2 is SVGIG in the germline V gene (reference sequence). This CDR3 is 15 amino acids long. The ends were cut back, 5 bases at V and 2 bases at J, with 17 bases in the middle. The CDR3, as DNA: TGTGCCTGGGACTTCAGGGGGGCCCACACAGATACGCAGTATTTT. Translated, it gives CAWDFRGAHTDTQYF.

This sequence joins TRBV7-2 and TRBJ2-3; D gene uncertain. The CDR3 length is 14 residues. Between the trimmed V and J ends, which lost 3 bases and 2 bases, there was a span of 9 bases. The germline V gene encodes CDR1 SGHTA and CDR2 FQGNSA. The CDR3 coding sequence is TGTGCCAGCAGCTTTGGCAGAAACACAGATACGCAGTATTTT. Residues: CASSFGRNTDTQYF.

This clonotype was recorded a few times. This chain connects TRBV12-3 or TRBV12-4 to TRBJ1-2, with 7 positions matching TRBD1. The CDR3 length is 14 residues. The trim removed 3 bases at V and 8 bases at J, leaving 9 bases unmatched. CDR3 coding DNA: TGTGCCAGCAGTTTGGGGGCCCAGGGGGGCGGCTACACCTTC. Translation gives CASSLGAQGGGYTF.

This clonotype was counted only a few times. The gene calls are TRBV19 and TRBJ2-6; TRBD1 matches at 7 bases. The CDR3 is made up of 17 amino acids. Germline V CDR1 and CDR2: LNHDA, SQIVND (reference sequence). V shed 9 bases and J 0 bases; nucleotides not matched to a gene: 11. DNA of the CDR3: TGTGCCAGCCACCCCGGGACAGTTGGCTCTGGGGCCAACGTCCTGACTTTC. Amino acids: CASHPGTVGSGANVLTF.

This clonotype was detected many times. The gene calls are TRBV5-6 and TRBJ1-4; TRBD1 is a possible D gene (5 bases). Looked up from germline, CDR1 is SGHDT and CDR2 is YYEEEE. This CDR3 comprises 13 residues. The V end lost 2 bases, the J end lost 8 bases, and 10 bases lay between the germline ends. The CDR3 DNA follows: TGTGCCAGCAGCTTTTTTCGGGGGGAAAAACTGTTTTTT. It translates to CASSFFRGEKLFF.

The chain is built from TRBV7-9 and TRBJ2-3; 10 nucleotides match TRBD2. J lost 5 bases, V lost 2 bases, and 4 bases had no gene match. Germline CDR1 reads SEHNR; CDR2 reads FQNEAQ (reference sequence). The CDR3 runs 15 residues. In DNA, the CDR3 is TGTGCCAGCAGCTTACTAGCGGGAGCGATAGATACGCAGTATTTT. Residues: CASSLLAGAIDTQYF.

The rearrangement links TRBV7-9 to TRBJ2-7; D remains ambiguous. V was clipped by 6 bases and J by 6 bases, with 12 bases between them. The CDR3 spans 12 residues. Germline V lookup: CDR1 SEHNR, CDR2 FQNEAQ (reference sequence). The CDR3 is CASRESQVEQYF. The DNA of the CDR3 is TGTGCCAGCAGGGAGAGTCAGGTCGAGCAGTACTTC.

This clonotype appeared a few times. The J gene is TRBJ1-1, the V gene TRBV4-1; D perhaps matches TRBD1 (6 bases). The V gene's germline CDR1 is MGHRA and CDR2 YSYEKL. This CDR3 region has 14 residues. Deletions cut 3 bases from V and 5 bases from J, with 13 bases between. CDR3 sequence reads: CASSQPGRGTEAFF. CDR3 coding DNA: TGCGCCAGCAGCCAGCCGGGGAGGGGGACTGAAGCTTTCTTT.

Only a few counts were recorded for this clonotype. This CDR3 is CASSPQGVGYTF. CDR3 nucleotide sequence: TGTGCCAGCTCACCACAGGGGGTCGGCTACACCTTC. The chain recombines TRBV18 with TRBJ1-2; TRBD1 is a possible D gene (6 bases). Per the germline V gene, CDR1 is KGHSH and CDR2 is LQKENI. The V gene lost 1 base and the J gene lost 8 bases, with 8 bases spanning the gap. CDR3 length: 12 amino acids.

This clonotype was seen at least ten times. V gene TRBV20-1 combines with J gene TRBJ2-5; 7 bases match TRBD2. The CDR3 spans 16 residues. Per the germline V gene, CDR1 is DFQATT and CDR2 is SNEGSKA (reference sequence). J gave up 6 bases and V 1 base, and 14 bases lay outside the gene matches. For the CDR3, the DNA is TGCAGTGCTAGAGTTTTCGAGAGGGAGGGTGGGAAGACCCAGTACTTC. This sequence encodes CSARVFEREGGKTQYF.

The chain employs TRBV27 and TRBJ1-1; 11 nucleotides line up with TRBD1. CDR1 and CDR2 (germline): MNHEY, SMNVEV (reference sequence). The V gene end was trimmed by 8 bases and the J gene end by 5 bases; junction bases not matched to a gene: 16. CDR3 length: 17 amino acids. CDR3 sequence: CASEPVRGTGGYTEAFF. For the CDR3, the DNA is TGTGCCAGCGAGCCTGTTAGGGGGACAGGGGGTTATACTGAAGCTTTCTTT.

The chain is built from TRBV6-1 and TRBJ2-1, with a weak D call TRBD2 (5 bases). This CDR3 has 14 amino acids. CDR1 MNHNS and CDR2 SASEGT come from the germline V gene. Deletions cut 7 bases from V and 2 bases from J, with 12 bases between. CDR3 loop: CASTRDRAYNEQFF. The CDR3 region has the DNA TGTGCCAGCACCCGGGATCGCGCCTACAATGAGCAGTTCTTC.

This clonotype came up many times. J is TRBJ1-1 and V is TRBV5-5; D not certain. V was trimmed by 1 base and J by 2 bases, leaving 0 bases between them. This CDR3 region has 11 residues. Per germline, CDR1 SGHKS and CDR2 YYEKEE (reference sequence). DNA of the CDR3: TGTGCCAGCAGCTTGAACACTGAAGCTTTCTTT. It translates to CASSLNTEAFF.

The chain employs TRBV19 and TRBJ2-5; 7 bases are a match to TRBD2. Unmatched junction bases numbered 6, after V lost 5 bases and J lost 3 bases. This CDR3 region has 14 residues. The germline V gene has CDR1 LNHDA and CDR2 SQIVND (reference sequence). In DNA, the CDR3 is TGTGCCAGTAGTCCTACCGGGACTAAAGAGACCCAGTACTTC. It yields the protein CASSPTGTKETQYF.

The gene calls are TRBV11-2 and TRBJ2-2; D not resolved. Trimming removed 5 bases at V and 3 bases at J, with 7 bases between. The CDR3 has 13 residues. The germline V gene encodes CDR1 SGHAT and CDR2 FQNNGV. CDR3 region: CASSQRDTGELFF. CDR3 in DNA: TGTGCCAGCAGCCAAAGGGACACCGGGGAGCTGTTTTTT.

V is TRBV13 and J is TRBJ2-1; 10 bases map to TRBD2. V was pared by 2 bases and J by 8 bases, with 9 bases of the junction left unmatched. Germline V gene lookup returns CDR1 PRHDT and CDR2 FYEKMQ (reference sequence). CDR3 length: 16 amino acids. The CDR3 DNA reads TGTGCCAGCAGCTTACGGGAGGCTAGCGGGGGTCATGAGCAGTTCTTC. Translation gives CASSLREASGGHEQFF.

The rearrangement uses TRBV7-2 and TRBJ2-1; 15 nucleotides align to TRBD2. This CDR3 spans 16 amino acids. CDR1 SGHTA and CDR2 FQGNSA come from the germline V gene. V was pared by 6 bases and J by 9 bases, with 9 bases of the junction left unmatched. CDR3 region: CASSPTGLAGGAEQFF. CDR3 bases: TGTGCCAGCAGTCCAACGGGACTAGCGGGAGGAGCTGAGCAGTTCTTC.

This chain joins TRBV7-2 and TRBJ2-7; 7 bases match TRBD2. The germline gives CDR1 SGHTA, CDR2 FQGNSA. This CDR3 comprises 14 residues. The V and J ends lost 1 base and 6 bases, in that order; junction bases with no gene match: 6. Here the CDR3 reads CASSLDVGGPEQYF. CDR3 nucleotides: TGTGCCAGCAGCTTAGATGTGGGAGGGCCCGAGCAGTACTTC.

The chain combines TRBV12-3 or TRBV12-4 with TRBJ1-6, with 7 bases matching TRBD1. The CDR3 contains 15 residues. With 6 bases clipped from V and 7 bases from J, the junction kept 9 bases outside the gene matches. The CDR3 here is CASSHRQGGNSPLHF. The CDR3 DNA sequence: TGTGCCAGCAGCCATAGACAGGGCGGAAATTCACCCCTCCACTTT.

This clonotype was detected a few times. J is TRBJ1-1 and V is TRBV7-9, with a tentative D call TRBD1 (5 bases). Trimming removed 1 base from V and 1 base from J, with 16 bases in between. Germline assignment: CDR1 SEHNR and CDR2 FQNEAQ (reference sequence). The CDR3 is 17 residues long. The CDR3 nucleotides are TGTGCCAGCAGCTTAGGGGGGTTAGGGGCGGAGAACACTGAAGCTTTCTTT. This encodes CASSLGGLGAENTEAFF.

This sequence joins TRBV7-3 and TRBJ2-1, with a possible D match to TRBD2 (6 bases). Between the trimmed V and J ends, which lost 5 bases and 10 bases, there was a span of 24 bases. CDR1 and CDR2 (germline): SGHTA, FQGTGA. The CDR3 extends over 16 amino acids. DNA for the CDR3: TGTGCCAGCAGCAAATACGAAGGAGGGTGGGCCGGAGAGCAGTTCTTC. It encodes CASSKYEGGWAGEQFF.

This clonotype was recorded a few times. This rearrangement joins TRBV6-1 to TRBJ1-6; D uncertain. Germline lookup yields CDR1 MNHNS and CDR2 SASEGT. Between the trimmed V and J ends, which lost 10 bases and 10 bases, there was a span of 20 bases. The CDR3 runs 14 residues. DNA for the CDR3: TGTGCCATCGCGAGAACCCCGGATGGATCACCCCTCCACTTT. This codes for CAIARTPDGSPLHF.

The chain has TRBV6-4 and TRBJ2-1, with 14 bases lining up with TRBD2. This CDR3 has 15 residues. The germline V gene encodes CDR1 MRHNA and CDR2 SNTAGT. V was clipped by 0 bases and J by 9 bases; unmatched bases: 1. CDR3 in DNA: TGTGCCAGCAGTGACTCGACTAGCGGGAGGGTTGAGCAGTTCTTC. Amino acids: CASSDSTSGRVEQFF.

The chain links TRBV29-1 to TRBJ2-3, with 12 bases fitting TRBD2. CDR1 is SQVTM and CDR2 is ANQGSEA in the germline V gene. Losses at the gene ends were 7 bases for V and 5 bases for J; bases not matched to a gene: 10. This CDR3 contains 15 residues. Here the CDR3 DNA reads TGCAGCGGAGAGCTAGCGGGGGGGCCCGGAGATACGCAGTATTTT. Amino acids: CSGELAGGPGDTQYF.

A single count supports this clonotype. The chain is built from TRBV20-1 and TRBJ1-1; D call uncertain. The CDR3 contains 9 residues. Trimming stripped 4 bases from V and 3 bases from J, with 0 bases between. CDR1 DFQATT and CDR2 SNEGSKA come from the germline V gene (reference sequence). The CDR3 region has the DNA TGCAGTGCTAACACTGAAGCTTTCTTT. Translation gives CSANTEAFF.

The chain is built from TRBV12-3 or TRBV12-4 and TRBJ2-5; TRBD2 matches 9 bases. The V segment lost 6 bases and the J segment 5 bases; nucleotides outside the gene matches: 10. The CDR3 is 15 residues long. The CDR3 DNA sequence: TGTGCCAGCAGCCGACGACTAGCGGAGGGGGAGACCCAGTACTTC. It encodes CASSRRLAEGETQYF.

The chain has TRBV19 and TRBJ1-3, with 7 bases identical to TRBD1. Germline V gene lookup returns CDR1 LNHDA and CDR2 SQIVND (reference sequence). CDR3 size: 17 residues. The ends lost 5 bases at V and 0 bases at J; junction bases unmatched: 10. The CDR3 protein is CASSLAGTAFSGNTIYF. The CDR3 bases are TGTGCCAGTAGTTTAGCCGGGACAGCCTTCTCTGGAAACACCATATATTTT.

V usage is TRBV4-2 and J usage is TRBJ2-7; 10 bases are shared with TRBD1. The CDR3 totals 14 residues. V lost 3 bases and J lost 7; bases outside the gene matches: 6. Germline V CDR1 and CDR2: LGHNA, YNFKEQ. The CDR3 DNA reads TGTGCCAGCAGCCACGCGGGACAGGGGAATGAGCAGTACTTC. This sequence encodes CASSHAGQGNEQYF.

The chain joins TRBV5-6 to TRBJ1-5; 7 bases agree with TRBD1. This CDR3 region has 13 residues. Germline CDR1 is SGHDT and CDR2 is YYEEEE. V was clipped by 4 bases and J by 6 bases; unmatched bases: 4. In nucleotides, the CDR3 is TGTGCCAGCAGCGAGGGGACAGTTCAGCCCCAGCATTTT. This sequence encodes CASSEGTVQPQHF.

This clonotype has only a few counts. V and J are TRBV5-1 and TRBJ2-2; D gene uncertain. Germline V CDR1 and CDR2: SGHRS, YFSETQ. This CDR3 spans 12 amino acids. Trimming took off 4 bases at V and 7 bases at J, with 8 bases between the two ends. The CDR3 protein is CASSPWGGELFF. The CDR3 DNA follows: TGCGCCAGCAGCCCGTGGGGCGGGGAGCTGTTTTTT. Together with reference TRBV5-1 and TRBJ2-2, the CDR3 gives the full variable domain: KAGVTQTPRYLIKTRGQQVTLSCSPISGHRSVSWYQQTPGQGLQFLFEYFSETQRNKGNFPGRFSGRQFSNSRSEMNVSTLELGDSALYLCASSPWGGELFFGEGSRLTVL.